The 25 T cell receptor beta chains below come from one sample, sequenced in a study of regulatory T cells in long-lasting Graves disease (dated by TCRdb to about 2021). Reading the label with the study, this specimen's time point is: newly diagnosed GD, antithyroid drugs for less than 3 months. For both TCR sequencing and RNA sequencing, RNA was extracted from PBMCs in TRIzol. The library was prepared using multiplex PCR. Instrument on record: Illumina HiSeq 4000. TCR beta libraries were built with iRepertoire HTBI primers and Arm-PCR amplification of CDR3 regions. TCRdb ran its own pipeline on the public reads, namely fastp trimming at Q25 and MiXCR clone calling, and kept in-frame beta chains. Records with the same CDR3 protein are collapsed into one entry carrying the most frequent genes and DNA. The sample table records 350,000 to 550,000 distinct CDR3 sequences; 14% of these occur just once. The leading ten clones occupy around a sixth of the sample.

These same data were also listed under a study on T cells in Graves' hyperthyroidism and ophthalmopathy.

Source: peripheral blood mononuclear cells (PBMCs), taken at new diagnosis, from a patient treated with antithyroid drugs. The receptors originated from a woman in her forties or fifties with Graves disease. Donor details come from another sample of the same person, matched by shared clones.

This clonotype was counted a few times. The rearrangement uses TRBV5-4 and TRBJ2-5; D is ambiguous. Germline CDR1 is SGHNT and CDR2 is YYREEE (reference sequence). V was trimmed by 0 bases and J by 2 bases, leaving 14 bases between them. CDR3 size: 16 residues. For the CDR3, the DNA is TGTGCCAGCAGCTTGGTGCCCGACTTGCCGCAAGAGACCCAGTACTTC. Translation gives CASSLVPDLPQETQYF.

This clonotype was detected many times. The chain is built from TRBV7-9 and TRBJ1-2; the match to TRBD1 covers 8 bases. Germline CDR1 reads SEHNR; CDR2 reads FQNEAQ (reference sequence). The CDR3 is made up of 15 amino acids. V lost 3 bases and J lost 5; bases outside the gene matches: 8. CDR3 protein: CASSLGDRKPYGYTF. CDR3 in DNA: TGTGCCAGCAGCTTGGGGGACAGGAAACCTTATGGCTACACCTTC. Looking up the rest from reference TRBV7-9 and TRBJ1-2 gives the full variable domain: DTGVSQNPRHKITKRGQNVTFRCDPISEHNRLYWYRQTLGQGPEFLTYFQNEAQLEKSRLLSDRFSAERPKGSFSTLEIQRTEQGDSAMYLCASSLGDRKPYGYTFGSGTRLTVV.

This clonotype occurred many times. CDR3 sequence: CASSLQGPTEAFF. In DNA, the CDR3 is TGTGCCAGTAGTTTACAGGGGCCCACTGAAGCTTTCTTT. V usage is TRBV19 and J usage is TRBJ1-1; 7 bases are a match to TRBD1. J gave up 4 bases and V 5 bases, and 4 bases lay outside the gene matches. Germline CDR1 and CDR2: LNHDA and SQIVND (reference sequence). There are 13 residues in the CDR3.

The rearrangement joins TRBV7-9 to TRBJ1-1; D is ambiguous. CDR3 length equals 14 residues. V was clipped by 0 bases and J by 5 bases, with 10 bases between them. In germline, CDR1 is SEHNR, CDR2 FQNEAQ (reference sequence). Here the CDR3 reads CASSLAGSSTEAFF. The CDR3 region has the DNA TGTGCCAGCAGCTTAGCGGGAAGTAGTACTGAAGCTTTCTTT.

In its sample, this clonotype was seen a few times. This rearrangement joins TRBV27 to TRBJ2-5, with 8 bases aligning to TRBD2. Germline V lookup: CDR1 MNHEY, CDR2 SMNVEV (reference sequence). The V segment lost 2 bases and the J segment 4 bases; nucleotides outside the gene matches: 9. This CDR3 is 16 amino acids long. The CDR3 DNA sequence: TGTGCCAGCAGTTTAGTCGCGGGAGGAAGTTTAGAGACCCAGTACTTC. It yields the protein CASSLVAGGSLETQYF.

CDR3 DNA sequence: TGCAGTGCTAGAGATTTTGTGTGGGGAAGTACTAATCAGCCCCAGCATTTT. Translated, it gives CSARDFVWGSTNQPQHF. The chain carries TRBV20-1 and TRBJ1-5; no reliable D call. The germline V gene encodes CDR1 DFQATT and CDR2 SNEGSKA (reference sequence). Deletions cut 0 bases from V and 4 bases from J, with 19 bases between. This CDR3 contains 17 residues.

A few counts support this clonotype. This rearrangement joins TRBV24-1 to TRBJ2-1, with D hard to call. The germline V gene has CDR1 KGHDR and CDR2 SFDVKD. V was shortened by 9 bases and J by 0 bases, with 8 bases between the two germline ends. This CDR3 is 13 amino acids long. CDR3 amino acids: CATSVGSYNEQFF. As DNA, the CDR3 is TGTGCCACCTCCGTAGGCTCCTACAATGAGCAGTTCTTC.

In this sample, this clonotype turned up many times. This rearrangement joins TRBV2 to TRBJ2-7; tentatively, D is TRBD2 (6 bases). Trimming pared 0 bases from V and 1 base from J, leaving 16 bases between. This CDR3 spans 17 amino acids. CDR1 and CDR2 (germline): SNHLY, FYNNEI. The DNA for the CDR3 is TGTGCCAGCAGTGAAGCGCCTAGCGCAAAACCTTCCTACGAGCAGTACTTC. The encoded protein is CASSEAPSAKPSYEQYF. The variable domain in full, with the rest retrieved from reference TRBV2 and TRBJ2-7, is EPEVTQTPSHQVTQMGQEVILRCVPISNHLYFYWYRQILGQKVEFLVSFYNNEISEKSEIFDDQFSVERPDGSNFTLKIRSTKLEDSAMYFCASSEAPSAKPSYEQYFGPGTRLTVT.

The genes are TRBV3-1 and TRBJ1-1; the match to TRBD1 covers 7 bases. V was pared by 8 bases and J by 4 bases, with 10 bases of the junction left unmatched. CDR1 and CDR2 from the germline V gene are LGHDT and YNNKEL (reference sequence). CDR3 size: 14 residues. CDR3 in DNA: TGTGCCAGCGAACAGGGGAGTAGTGGCACTGAAGCTTTCTTT. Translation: CASEQGSSGTEAFF.

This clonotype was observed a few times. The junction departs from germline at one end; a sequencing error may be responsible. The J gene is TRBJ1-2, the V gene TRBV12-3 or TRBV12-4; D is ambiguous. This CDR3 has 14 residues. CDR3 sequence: CANSLRSANYGYTF. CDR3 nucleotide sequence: TGTGCCAACAGTTTAAGGTCAGCTAACTATGGCTACACCTTC.

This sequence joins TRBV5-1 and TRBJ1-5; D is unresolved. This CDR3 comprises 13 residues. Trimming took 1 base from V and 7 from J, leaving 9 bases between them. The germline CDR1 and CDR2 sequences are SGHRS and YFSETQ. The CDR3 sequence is CASSLTPVQPQHF. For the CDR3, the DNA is TGCGCCAGCAGCTTGACCCCGGTCCAGCCCCAGCATTTT.

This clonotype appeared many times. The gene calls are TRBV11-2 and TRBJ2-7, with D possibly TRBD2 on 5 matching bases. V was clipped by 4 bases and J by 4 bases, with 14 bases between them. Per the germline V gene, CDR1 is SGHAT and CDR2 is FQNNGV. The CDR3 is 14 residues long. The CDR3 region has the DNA TGTGCCAGCAGCTACGGGGAAGGGAGTTACGAGCAGTACTTC. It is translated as CASSYGEGSYEQYF.

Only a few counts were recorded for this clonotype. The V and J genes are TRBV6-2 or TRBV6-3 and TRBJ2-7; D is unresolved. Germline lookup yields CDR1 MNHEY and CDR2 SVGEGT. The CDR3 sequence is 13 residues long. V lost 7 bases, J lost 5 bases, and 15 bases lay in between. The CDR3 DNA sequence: TGTGCCAGCACGAGCGCCCTAGGCCACGAGCAGTACTTC. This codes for CASTSALGHEQYF.

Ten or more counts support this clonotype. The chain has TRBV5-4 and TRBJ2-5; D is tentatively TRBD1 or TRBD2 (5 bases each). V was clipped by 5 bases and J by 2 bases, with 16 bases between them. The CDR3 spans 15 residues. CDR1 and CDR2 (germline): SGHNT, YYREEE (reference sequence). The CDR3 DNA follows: TGTGCCAGCAGACATGGGGGTGGTAGACAAGAGACCCAGTACTTC. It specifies CASRHGGGRQETQYF.

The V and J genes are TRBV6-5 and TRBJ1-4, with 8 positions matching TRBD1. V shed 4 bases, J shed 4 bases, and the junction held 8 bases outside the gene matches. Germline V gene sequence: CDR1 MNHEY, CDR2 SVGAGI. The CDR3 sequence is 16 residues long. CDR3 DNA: TGTGCCAGCAGTTCAACAGGGGGTTTGGGTAATGAAAAACTGTTTTTT. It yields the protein CASSSTGGLGNEKLFF.

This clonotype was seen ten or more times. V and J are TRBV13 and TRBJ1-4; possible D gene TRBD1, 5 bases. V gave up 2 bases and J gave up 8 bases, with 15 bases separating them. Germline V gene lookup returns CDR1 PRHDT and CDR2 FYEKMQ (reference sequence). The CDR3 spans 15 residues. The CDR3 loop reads CASSLFRDLPEKLFF. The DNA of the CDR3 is TGTGCCAGCAGCTTATTCCGGGACCTCCCCGAAAAACTGTTTTTT.

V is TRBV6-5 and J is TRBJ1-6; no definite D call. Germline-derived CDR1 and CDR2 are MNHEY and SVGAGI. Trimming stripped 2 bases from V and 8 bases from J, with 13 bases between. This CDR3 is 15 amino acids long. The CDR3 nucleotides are TGTGCCAGCAGTTACGTTCGGGGTAGTGATTCACCCCTCCACTTT. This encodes CASSYVRGSDSPLHF.

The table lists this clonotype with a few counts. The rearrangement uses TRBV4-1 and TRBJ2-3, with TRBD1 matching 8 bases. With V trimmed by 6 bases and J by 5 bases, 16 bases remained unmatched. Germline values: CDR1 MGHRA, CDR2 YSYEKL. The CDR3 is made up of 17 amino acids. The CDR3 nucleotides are TGCGCCAGCAGAATCCGGGACAGGCCAATCCGAGGAGATACGCAGTATTTT. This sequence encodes CASRIRDRPIRGDTQYF.

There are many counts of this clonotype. The CDR3 DNA sequence: TGTGCCAGCAGTTTTGGGGGCTCTTTTGCCGAGCAGTACTTC. Residues: CASSFGGSFAEQYF. The chain links TRBV27 to TRBJ2-7; the D gene is possibly TRBD1 (6 bases). The CDR3 is made up of 14 amino acids. Trimming pared 3 bases from V and 6 bases from J, leaving 15 bases between. Looked up from germline, CDR1 is MNHEY and CDR2 is SMNVEV (reference sequence).

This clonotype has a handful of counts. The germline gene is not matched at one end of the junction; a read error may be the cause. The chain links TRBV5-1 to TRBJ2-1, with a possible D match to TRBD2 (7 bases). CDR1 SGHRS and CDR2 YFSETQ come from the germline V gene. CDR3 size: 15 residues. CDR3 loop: CASSEGGREWDEQFF. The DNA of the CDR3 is TGTGCCAGCAGCGAGGGGGGGCGGGAGTGGGATGAGCAGTTCTTC.

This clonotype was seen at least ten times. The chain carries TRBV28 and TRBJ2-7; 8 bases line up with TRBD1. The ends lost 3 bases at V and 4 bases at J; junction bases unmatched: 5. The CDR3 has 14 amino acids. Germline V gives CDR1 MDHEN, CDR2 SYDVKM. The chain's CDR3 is CASSFPGGGYEQYF. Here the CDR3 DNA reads TGTGCCAGCAGTTTTCCAGGGGGCGGTTACGAGCAGTACTTC.

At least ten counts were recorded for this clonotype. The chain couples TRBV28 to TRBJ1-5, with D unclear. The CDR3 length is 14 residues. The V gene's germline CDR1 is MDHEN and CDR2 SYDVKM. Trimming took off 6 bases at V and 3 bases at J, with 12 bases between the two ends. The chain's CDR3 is CASRETDDNQPQHF. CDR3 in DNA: TGTGCCAGCAGAGAAACAGACGACAATCAGCCCCAGCATTTT.

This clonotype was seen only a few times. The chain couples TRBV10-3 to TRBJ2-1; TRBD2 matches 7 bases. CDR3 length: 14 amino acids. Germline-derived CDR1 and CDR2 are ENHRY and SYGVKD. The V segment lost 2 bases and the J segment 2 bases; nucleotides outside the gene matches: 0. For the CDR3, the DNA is TGTGCCATCAGTGAGAGCGGGACCTACAATGAGCAGTTCTTC. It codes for CAISESGTYNEQFF.

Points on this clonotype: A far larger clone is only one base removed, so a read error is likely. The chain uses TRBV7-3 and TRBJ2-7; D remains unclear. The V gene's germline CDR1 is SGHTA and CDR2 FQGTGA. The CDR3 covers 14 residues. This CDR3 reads CASSLAGSSCEQYF. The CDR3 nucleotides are TGTGCCAGCAGCTTAGCCGGTTCCTCCTGCGAGCAGTACTTC. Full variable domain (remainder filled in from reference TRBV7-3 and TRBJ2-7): GAGVSQTPSNKVTEKGKYVELRCDPISGHTALYWYRQSLGQGPEFLIYFQGTGAADDSGLPNDRFFAVRPEGSVSTLKIQRTERGDSAVYLCASSLAGSSCEQYFGPGTRLTVT.

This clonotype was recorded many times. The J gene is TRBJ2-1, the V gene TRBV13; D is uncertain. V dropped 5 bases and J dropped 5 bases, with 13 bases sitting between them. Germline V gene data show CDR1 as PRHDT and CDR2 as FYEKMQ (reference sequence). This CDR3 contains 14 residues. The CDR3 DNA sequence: TGTGCCAGCAGCCCGACGGCAGGACACAATGAGCAGTTCTTC. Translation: CASSPTAGHNEQFF.